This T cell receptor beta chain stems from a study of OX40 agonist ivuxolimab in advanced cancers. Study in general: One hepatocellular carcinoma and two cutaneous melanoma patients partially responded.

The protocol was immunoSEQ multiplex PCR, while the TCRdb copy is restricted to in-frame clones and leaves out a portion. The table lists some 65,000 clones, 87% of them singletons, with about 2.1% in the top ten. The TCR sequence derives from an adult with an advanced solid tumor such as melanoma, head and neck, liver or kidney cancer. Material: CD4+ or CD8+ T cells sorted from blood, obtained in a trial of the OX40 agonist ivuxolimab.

This chain's CDR3 is CASRYLRPGGQETQYF. In DNA, the CDR3 is TGTGCCAGCAGGTACCTGAGACCCGGGGGGCAAGAGACCCAGTACTTC. The chain employs TRBV7-9 and TRBJ2-5, with TRBD2 matching over 7 bases. The CDR3 loop spans 16 amino acids. V lost 6 bases and J lost 2; bases outside the gene matches: 12. Looked up from germline, CDR1 is SEHNR and CDR2 is FQNEAQ (reference sequence).